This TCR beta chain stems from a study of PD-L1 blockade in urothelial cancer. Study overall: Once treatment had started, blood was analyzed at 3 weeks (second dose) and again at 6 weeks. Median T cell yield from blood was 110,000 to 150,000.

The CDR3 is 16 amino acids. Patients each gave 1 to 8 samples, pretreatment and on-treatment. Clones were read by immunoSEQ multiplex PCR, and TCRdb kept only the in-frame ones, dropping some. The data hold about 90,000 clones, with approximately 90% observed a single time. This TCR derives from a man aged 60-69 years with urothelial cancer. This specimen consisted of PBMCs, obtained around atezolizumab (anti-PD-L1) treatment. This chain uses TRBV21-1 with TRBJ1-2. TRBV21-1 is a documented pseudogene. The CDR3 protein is CASSARGDLGDYGYTF. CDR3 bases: TGTGCCAGCAGCGCCCGGGGGGACCTCGGGGATTATGGCTACACCTTC.